This T cell receptor (beta chain) emerged from a study of cytomegalovirus exposure and HLA in healthy donors. General study results and limits: Later analysis suggested links between common viral pathogens and several top significant clusters. Presence/absence analysis assumed near-uniform sequencing depth across donors.

This clone showed up just a few times. The antigen is unknown. Vbeta (60) and Jbeta (13) primers were used in the PCR. Measured with immunoSEQ multiplex PCR; TCRdb has only the in-frame clones, and not every one. In the table there are about 52,000 clones, roughly three fifths of which are singletons. Germline V CDR1 and CDR2: SGHAT, FQNNGV. The CDR3 extends over 13 amino acids. Trimming left V 1 base short and J 6 bases short, with 8 bases between. The chain uses TRBV11-2 and TRBJ2-3, with a tentative D call TRBD1 (5 bases). The sequence came from a human donor in good health. The source material was PBMCs. The CDR3 is CASSLGGRDTQYF. CDR3 nucleotide sequence: TGTGCCAGCAGCTTAGGGGGCAGGGATACGCAGTATTTT.